The present entry profiles one TCR beta chain with its context. The antigen is undetermined. The data stem from a study of cytomegalovirus exposure and HLA in healthy donors. Study-level results: DRB1 showed the most TCR associations and HLA-C the fewest in a later analysis, as rates varied by HLA locus.

V lost 4 bases to trimming and J lost 4 bases; unmatched junction nucleotides: 7. Germline V gives CDR1 MNHEY, CDR2 SVGAGI. CDR3 length equals 15 residues. The PCR used 60 Vbeta and 13 Jbeta primers. Only in-frame clones appear in the TCRdb table, and some are missing; sequencing was by immunoSEQ multiplex PCR. The sample holds 100,000 to 150,000 clones, 82% seen once. The rearrangement uses TRBV6-5 and TRBJ2-1; 7 nucleotides match TRBD2. The clonotype was recovered from a woman aged 50 to 65 in good health and CMV-seropositive. Sequenced input: PBMCs. The CDR3 nucleotides read TGTGCCAGCAGTTTGGGTGGGGGGGGATACAATGAGCAGTTCTTC. It encodes CASSLGGGGYNEQFF.